These T cell receptor beta chains were read from a single sample in a study of blood T cells in healthy people across ages. TCRdb reanalysed the 5' RACE reads using MiXCR and keeps one entry per CDR3 protein. The sample holds hundreds of thousands of distinct CDR3 sequences, 48% seen once. Sequencing was performed on blood. The receptors were gathered from a man aged 25 to 45 in good health. Both conserved end residues are part of each CDR3. The D gene is left open where the match is weak. Rows give clone size only sometimes, using once, few, many, or a class for an expanded clone.

D | J | size | V | DNA | CDR3
NA | TRBJ2-7 | NA | TRBV24-1 | TGTGCCACCGCTACGATAGTCTACGAGCAGTACTTC | CATATIVYEQYF
NA | TRBJ1-5 | NA | TRBV6-1 | TGTGCCAGCAGTGAAATAGGGACAATGACTCGTCAGCCCCAGCATTTT | CASSEIGTMTRQPQHF
NA | TRBJ2-7 | NA | TRBV24-1 | TGTGCCACCAGTGACCCACACGGTTTCGAGGGAATCAATGAGCAGTACTTC | CATSDPHGFEGINEQYF
TRBD2 | TRBJ2-3 | few | TRBV7-2 | TGTGCCAGCAGCGTTTATCCTAGCGGAAGCTTCTACACAGATACGCAGTATTTT | CASSVYPSGSFYTDTQYF
NA | TRBJ2-1 | few | TRBV3-1 | TGTGCCAGCAGCCAACTCAAGGAGCAGTTCTTC | CASSQLKEQFF
NA | TRBJ2-5 | few | TRBV6-2/TRBV6-3 | TGTGCCAGCAGTTACTCGAGTGAGATGGGGACCCAGTACTTC | CASSYSSEMGTQYF
NA | TRBJ2-5 | NA | TRBV6-2/TRBV6-3 | TGTGCCAGCCGGATAGGGGAGACCCAGTACTTC | CASRIGETQYF
NA | TRBJ1-1 | NA | TRBV27 | TGTGCCAGCAGTTTAAGGGCGGCGGTTCTCACTGAAGCTTTCTTT | CASSLRAAVLTEAFF
TRBD1 | TRBJ1-2 | NA | TRBV6-1 | TGTGCCAGCAGCCCACAGGGGGCGGAGGGCTACACCTTC | CASSPQGAEGYTF
NA | TRBJ2-7 | NA | TRBV4-3 | TGCGCCAGCAGCCTCCTCAGAGGGGACCTTTACGAGCAGTACTTC | CASSLLRGDLYEQYF
NA | TRBJ1-6 | NA | TRBV28 | TGTGCCAGCAGTCCCTCAGGACCGATTCCTTCACCCCTCCACTTT | CASSPSGPIPSPLHF
NA | TRBJ2-7 | few | TRBV20-1 | TGCAGTGCTAGAGATCATCCAGGGAACCACGAGCAGTACTTC | CSARDHPGNHEQYF
TRBD1 | TRBJ2-1 | NA | TRBV20-1 | TGCAGTGCTACCCAAGGGACAGGGGCCTACAATGAGCAGTTCTTC | CSATQGTGAYNEQFF
TRBD1 | TRBJ1-1 | NA | TRBV2 | TGTGCCAGCAGTGGCGGACAGGGGGCCTTGGGCACTGAAGCTTTCTTT | CASSGGQGALGTEAFF
TRBD1 | TRBJ2-5 | NA | TRBV20-1 | TGCAGTGCTCCCCCGGACAGGGGAATAGAGACCCAGTACTTC | CSAPPDRGIETQYF
NA | TRBJ2-5 | NA | TRBV27 | TGTGCCAGCAGTTTCACCGGACAAGAGACCCAGTACTTC | CASSFTGQETQYF
NA | TRBJ1-1 | once | TRBV4-1 | TGCGCCAGCAGCCAAGATGGGAAGGGGGGGAACACTGAAGCTTTCTTT | CASSQDGKGGNTEAFF
TRBD1 | TRBJ2-7 | NA | TRBV4-1 | TGCGCCAGCAGCCAAGGGACAGGGGTGTACCTGAGCGAGCAGTACTTC | CASSQGTGVYLSEQYF
NA | TRBJ1-2 | NA | TRBV20-1 | TGCAGTGCTAGAGATGCGCGGGGGCTGGGTGGCTACACCTTC | CSARDARGLGGYTF
TRBD1 | TRBJ2-6 | NA | TRBV29-1 | TGCAGCGTTGATTGGACAGGGGGCCCTGGGGCCAACGTCCTGACTTTC | CSVDWTGGPGANVLTF
NA | TRBJ2-3 | many | TRBV5-4 | TGTGCCAGCAGGTTGGCGAGCGATCATACGCAGTATTTT | CASRLASDHTQYF
NA | TRBJ2-2 | NA | TRBV7-9 | TGTGCCAGCAGACCGACAGAGAACACCGGGGAGCTGTTTTTT | CASRPTENTGELFF
NA | TRBJ1-5 | few | TRBV7-2 | TGTGCCAGCAGCTTAGGAGCCCTGGGGAGCAATCAGCCCCAGCATTTT | CASSLGALGSNQPQHF
NA | TRBJ1-2 | NA | TRBV4-1 | TGCGCCAGCAGCCAAGATGTAGGGGGGGCCAACTATGGCTACACCTTC | CASSQDVGGANYGYTF
TRBD2 | TRBJ2-5 | NA | TRBV27 | TGTGCCAGCAGCCCCGGACTAGCGGGGTTCCAAGAGACCCAGTACTTC | CASSPGLAGFQETQYF
TRBD1 | TRBJ1-2 | NA | TRBV5-6 | TGTGCCAGCAGCCTGGGGGACAGGCCAACTAACTATGGCTACACCTTC | CASSLGDRPTNYGYTF
TRBD2 | TRBJ2-3 | NA | TRBV20-1 | TGCAGTGCTAGAGATCCGGGGGGTACGCGGGATACGCAGTATTTT | CSARDPGGTRDTQYF
TRBD1 | TRBJ1-4 | NA | TRBV20-1 | TGCAGTGCTCCCGACAGGGGAAATGAAAAACTGTTTTTT | CSAPDRGNEKLFF
NA | TRBJ2-7 | few | TRBV29-1 | TGCAGCGTTGAAGTCGGCAGGTTCGGAGAGCAGTACTTC | CSVEVGRFGEQYF
TRBD2 | TRBJ2-3 | NA | TRBV9 | TGTGCCAGCAGCGTACCCTCGACTAGCGGGGTCACAGATACGCAGTATTTT | CASSVPSTSGVTDTQYF
NA | TRBJ2-3 | NA | TRBV6-5 | TGTGCCAGCAGCCCATTCAGGGTGGGTGGAGATACGCAGTATTTT | CASSPFRVGGDTQYF
TRBD1 | TRBJ2-3 | few | TRBV29-1 | TGCAGCGTTGTAGGGGGCAGGGGGTATTCAGATACGCAGTATTTT | CSVVGGRGYSDTQYF
NA | TRBJ1-6 | NA | TRBV21-1 | TGTGCCAGCAGCAAATTAGATCCAACCTATAATTCACCCCTCCACTTT | CASSKLDPTYNSPLHF
NA | TRBJ2-5 | few | TRBV4-3 | TGCGCCAGCAGCCAAGCGCGAGCCCAAGAGACCCAGTACTTC | CASSQARAQETQYF
TRBD1 | TRBJ1-1 | few | TRBV15 | TGTGCCACCAGCAGAGATATTGGGACAGGGGGGACTGAAGCTTTCTTT | CATSRDIGTGGTEAFF
TRBD2 | TRBJ2-5 | NA | TRBV20-1 | TGCAGTGCTACTAAAACTAGCGGGGGCCAAGAGACCCAGTACTTC | CSATKTSGGQETQYF
NA | TRBJ1-3 | NA | TRBV3-1 | TGTGCCAGCAGCCAGATCACAGGACCGCAAACTGGAAACGCCATATATTTT | CASSQITGPQTGNAIYF
NA | TRBJ2-4 | few | TRBV9 | TGTGCCAGCAGCGCTGGTAATTCCAAAAACATTCAGTACTTC | CASSAGNSKNIQYF
TRBD1 | TRBJ2-7 | few | TRBV2 | TGTGCCAGCAGTGAAACGTCAGGGGGCGGGTACGAGCAGTACTTC | CASSETSGGGYEQYF
NA | TRBJ1-5 | many | TRBV10-3 | TGTGCCATCAGTGAGTCGATGGCAAATCAGCCCCAGCATTTT | CAISESMANQPQHF
TRBD1 | TRBJ1-2 | few | TRBV5-1 | TGCGCCAGCAGCGAGACAGGGCGCAACTATGGCTACACCTTC | CASSETGRNYGYTF
NA | TRBJ1-2 | NA | TRBV4-1 | TGCGCCAGCAGCCAAGGGGGCTTATTTGGCTACACCTTC | CASSQGGLFGYTF
TRBD1 | TRBJ1-2 | NA | TRBV2 | TGTGCCAGTAACGTACAGGGGACCTTCGGAGGCTACACCTTC | CASNVQGTFGGYTF
TRBD2 | TRBJ2-7 | NA | TRBV9 | TGTGCCAGCAGCGTAGGGGGTAGCGGGGGTATCTACGAGCAGTACTTC | CASSVGGSGGIYEQYF
TRBD2 | TRBJ2-3 | NA | TRBV7-2 | TGTGCCAGCAGCTTTAGGGGGACTAGCGGGAGCACAGATACGCAGTATTTT | CASSFRGTSGSTDTQYF
NA | TRBJ2-7 | few | TRBV3-1 | TGTGCCAGCAGCCATGAAACGGCATACCACGGCGAGCAGTACTTC | CASSHETAYHGEQYF
NA | TRBJ2-3 | NA | TRBV18 | TGTGCCAGCTTAATCCGGGACACCAGCACAGATACGCAGTATTTT | CASLIRDTSTDTQYF
NA | TRBJ1-4 | NA | TRBV6-1 | TGTGCCAGCAGTGCTGAGCATACTAATGAAAAACTGTTTTTT | CASSAEHTNEKLFF